Sequencing of this T cell receptor (beta chain) was carried out in a study of cytomegalovirus exposure and HLA in healthy donors. Whole-study results and caveats: Later, an analysis found that common viral pathogens appeared to be linked with several of the most significant clusters.

Comments on this clone: Its target is unknown.

Trimming removed 6 bases from V and 2 bases from J, with 7 bases in between. There are 13 residues in the CDR3. The germline V gene has CDR1 MDHEN and CDR2 SYDVKM. With 60 Vbeta and 13 Jbeta primers, the PCR was carried out. Sequencing used immunoSEQ multiplex PCR; TCRdb keeps in-frame clones, though not all of them. The sample shows about 120,000 clones, about three quarters of them seen only once. The sequenced sample was PBMCs. This TCR derives from a woman in her twenties or thirties in good health and CMV-seropositive. The gene calls are TRBV28 and TRBJ1-4; D might be TRBD1 (6 bases). CDR3 DNA sequence: TGTGCCAGCAGCACAGGGACTAATGAAAAACTGTTTTTT. Translated: CASSTGTNEKLFF.